Listed below are T cell receptor beta chains from one sample, sequenced in a study of blood T cell repertoires in COVID-19. Profiling relied on immunoSEQ multiplex PCR, and the TCRdb table lists in-frame clones only, not all of them. The sample carries fewer than 300,000 clones, 75% to 90% recorded once. Sequencing was carried out using peripheral blood. Receptors originate from a woman between 50 and 59 years old with COVID-19, enrolled during active disease. Each CDR3 is given without its conserved first and last residue.

v_gene: TRBV19
CDR3aa: ASTASGGPYEQY

v_gene: TRBV5-1
CDR3aa: ASSWEDTYNEQF

v_gene: TRBV19
CDR3aa: ASSPRDNEQY

v_gene: TRBV11-2
CDR3aa: ASSLDGLAGAEQY

v_gene: TRBV20-1
CDR3aa: SASRSSYNSPLH

v_gene: TRBV9
CDR3aa: ASSPIPGAVTEAF

v_gene: TRBV11-2
CDR3aa: ASRWTIEQF

v_gene: TRBV7-2
CDR3aa: ASSSDRFGYEQY

v_gene: TRBV5-1
CDR3aa: ASSLEGRGGGELF

v_gene: TRBV7-8
CDR3aa: ASSLFRLVASYEQY

v_gene: TRBV24-1
CDR3aa: ATSDSRQPGNTIY

v_gene: TRBV18
CDR3aa: ASSPLPSGSTDTQY

v_gene: TRBV5-1
CDR3aa: ASSLGGSLSYEQY

v_gene: TRBV7-2
CDR3aa: ASSSWTGGYNSPLH

v_gene: TRBV2
CDR3aa: ASTLGRASFEQY

v_gene: TRBV5-1
CDR3aa: ASSLASGSLLQETQY

v_gene: TRBV4-1
CDR3aa: ASSQDWGGRTYNEQF

v_gene: TRBV5-1
CDR3aa: ASSKGQDGYT

v_gene: TRBV9
CDR3aa: ASREREGTTDTQY

v_gene: TRBV4-1
CDR3aa: ASSQASSDAGFEQY

v_gene: TRBV6-6
CDR3aa: ASSRQGSQANYGYT

v_gene: TRBV6-5
CDR3aa: ASSSGTAS

v_gene: TRBV19
CDR3aa: ASSWGQGSYGYT

v_gene: TRBV9
CDR3aa: ASSETSGSYNEQF

v_gene: TRBV5-1
CDR3aa: ASSRVAEGTDTQY